Sequencing of this TCR beta chain was carried out in a study of cytomegalovirus exposure and HLA in healthy donors (dated by TCRdb to the late 2010s). Regarding the research as a whole: An earlier analysis of some 600 of the donors reported 276 Gb of sequence data and about 120 million unique TCR beta sequences obtained from about 170 million T cells. An early release covering 550 to 700 HLA-typed donors comprised 250 to 350 gigabases of sequencing data and some 79 million unique TCR sequences. Among the roughly 390 genotyped donors, around 81% belonged to the genetic ancestry cluster associated with self-reported Caucasian donors. The aim of the study was to test whether cataloging public T cell receptors could identify signatures of past pathogen exposure. The T cell repertoires of about 700 subjects were profiled by immunosequencing and related to cytomegalovirus serostatus. In addition to the first cohort of 666 subjects, a separate validation cohort of around 110 different subjects was used. To predict cytomegalovirus infection status, the study brought together high-throughput TCR immunosequencing, statistical association of individual TCRs with disease status, and machine learning. A later analysis re-examined previously published TCR beta repertoires from more than 600 donors and added high-resolution HLA genotyping to investigate patterns of TCR occurrence. Rather than drawing on any new phenotypic data, the later analysis identified candidate immune exposures from TCR beta sequences and the way those sequences occurred across donors. An earlier analysis of a few hundred of the donors applied high-throughput TCR beta sequencing to assess whether each TCR beta V gene segment acted as functional or pseudogenic. Donor age, sex, ethnicity and CMV serostatus were compiled together with the repertoire data. In a later genetic analysis, genome-wide SNP genotypes for about three fifths of the roughly 670 donors were used, and that subset was treated as a discovery cohort. Every repertoire in the discovery cohort had been generated on one and the same sequencing platform. Class I and class II HLA loci were covered by the typing at four-digit resolution. The number of typed donors differed by locus: about 629-630 for A, B, C, DRB1 and DQB1; approximately 530 for DQA1; about 600 for DPA1; and roughly 470 for DPB1. Five DR-DQ haplotypes were treated as single units for association and clustering because of strong linkage in the cohort. Among approximately 370 genotyped donors of the cohort, an average of approximately 200,000 unique TCR beta nucleotide sequences was sequenced per donor, of which roughly 17% were non-productive. Overall study outcomes, separate from this receptor: Some IMGT-functional V segments, including TRBV6-2 and TRBV6-3, could not be distinguished by the 87-base-pair reads and were therefore excluded. Because some donors lacked HLA typing at each locus, the association tests relied only on the typed subset. A later analysis reported that several top co-occurrence clusters appeared linked to parvovirus B19, influenza, CMV and Epstein-Barr virus. In a later analysis, most CMV-associated TCR beta chains were found to appear HLA-restricted, with HLA associations seemingly driven largely by CMV exposure. A later analysis found that TCR association rates varied across HLA loci, with DRB1 alleles showing the most associated TCRs and HLA-C alleles the fewest. Across donors, most TCR sequences were observed very rarely, whereas some public TCRs were present in many individuals. Cytomegalovirus status was reported to be diagnosed by the classifier with high specificity and sensitivity in both the original and validation cohorts. In vitro tests confirmed that a few of the cytomegalovirus-associated TCR beta chains recognize cytomegalovirus antigens. Only TCR beta chains were sequenced in this cohort, and the absence of alpha or paired-chain data limited detectable features. A later genetic analysis associated a missense DCLRE1C variant with V-gene and J-gene trimming of TCR beta chains, and an independent cohort replicated the association. In the study, approximately 160 TCR beta chains were listed as associated with cytomegalovirus. The only immune exposure information available for the cohort was CMV serostatus. Sequencing depth was assumed to be roughly uniform across donors in the presence/absence analyses, though that assumption may not hold. At a false discovery rate of 0.05, a later analysis linked about 16,000 TCR beta sequences to specific HLA alleles. A cluster of highly shared sequence variants was judged likely to represent a technical artifact of the sequencing pipeline. Approximately 16 rarely observed V segments, including chromosome 9 orphons, were excluded from the earlier analysis of just under 600 of the donors because counts were too low. Linkage disequilibrium might explain the correlated functional status among segregating V segments, but an unknown experimental factor could not be ruled out. Compared with the 666-donor mean, donors in an Asian-associated ancestry cluster had fewer N-insertions in productive TCRs, according to a later genetic analysis. A later analysis found that HLA-associated TCR beta chains were more clonally expanded and had lower generation probabilities than equally common non-associated chains. Strong co-occurrence of HLA alleles, especially DR and DQ, made assigning TCR associations to individual alleles difficult. The authors suggested that the approach could potentially be extended to other disease states and immunological phenotypes. A further reported finding was that TCR beta sequences accurately predicted the HLA-A and HLA-B alleles for most subjects in the first cohort. Broadly in line with IMGT annotations, most TCR beta V segments showed up in productive rearrangements about 87% or about 30% of the time in an earlier analysis of several hundred of the donors.

Concerning this clone itself: Its target antigen remains unknown. The input lacks base qualities; no much larger clone sits a single base away.

Looking up the germline V gene (reference sequence) yields CDR1 SGHNT and CDR2 YYREEE. V has 0 bases trimmed and J has 5 bases trimmed; junction bases matching no gene number 3. The cysteine opens and the phenylalanine closes a CDR3 of 15 amino acids. Left in the record is the CDR3 DNA by itself, 45 bases read in frame from the first base. The cohort consisted of 600 to 750 healthy bone marrow donors. At the time of sampling, every cohort member was nominally healthy, though immune exposures that went unrecorded were likely present. The donor tested CMV seronegative, placing the donor among the 300 to 400 seronegative members of the cohort. Each donor provided a peripheral blood sample, and peripheral blood mononuclear cells were used for TCR beta sequencing. Genomic DNA extraction from the blood cell samples was performed with the Qiagen DNeasy Blood Extraction Kit. Library creation used the immunoSEQ multiplex PCR assay. For the multiplex PCR, a mixture combining 60 forward primers for TCR Vbeta segments and 13 reverse primers for TCR Jbeta segments was used. A multiplex PCR assay on genomic DNA amplified the CDR3 region of rearranged TCR beta genes. On the Illumina HiSeq System, the amplified TCR beta libraries were sequenced as 87-base-pair reads. The original pipeline was this. Across the 700 or so repertoires, a later analysis counted roughly 77 million unique TCR beta chains, roughly 11 million of which were shared by at least two donors. Raw reads were error-corrected and collapsed into unique sequences by a nearest-neighbor algorithm in which closely related sequences were merged to remove PCR and sequencing errors. CDR3 sequences were aligned to IMGT reference sequences to assign V, D and J gene segments. Each retained sequence needed at least a six-nucleotide match to both a V gene segment and a J gene segment. Rearrangements were called productive when the CDR3 lacked stop codons and stayed in frame with V and J; all others were non-productive. CDR3 was defined according to IMGT convention as the region running from the second conserved V-encoded cysteine to the conserved J-encoded phenylalanine. In an earlier analysis of more than 550 of the donors, sequences lacking an unambiguous match to a single V gene segment were excluded. An earlier analysis of a few hundred of the donors called V segments functional above 56.7% productive rearrangements and segregating when the between-donor standard deviation exceeded 5%. To diagnose cytomegalovirus status from the catalog of TCR beta chain sequences, a statistical classification framework was built. A later analysis assigned V and J genes by comparing TCR nucleotide sequences with IMGT/GENE-DB human TR gene sequences. A later analysis assigned CDR3 sequences and most-parsimonious VDJ recombination scenarios with the TCRdist pipeline. In a later analysis, every TCR beta chain was defined by the combination of its CDR3 amino acid sequence and its V-gene family, and reads without a unique V-gene family were dropped. In a later analysis, 500 to 700 highly shared, low-generation-probability nucleotide sequences were removed to address suspected cross-contamination and a sequencing artifact. In a later analysis, a clonal expansion index for each public chain was calculated from normalized within-repertoire ranks of inferred template counts. In a later analysis, generation probabilities were computed using a VDJ recombination model fitted to out-of-frame rearrangements, and the results were checked against IGoR. Hypergeometric tests were used in a later analysis to score TCR-TCR, TCR-HLA and TCR-CMV co-occurrence, with a repertoire-size bias correction applied to the TCR pairs. To estimate false discovery rates, a later analysis permuted the HLA or CMV assignments 20 times. In a later analysis, co-occurring TCRs were grouped using DBSCAN, and TCRdist sequence similarity was added for clustering within HLA-allele-positive subsets. For co-occurrence clustering, repertoires with fewer than 30,000 or more than 120,000 public chains were excluded, along with about five repertoires with anomalous nucleotide sharing. As stored in TCRdb, this immuneACCESS dataset retains in-frame rearrangements with V and J assigned. A fraction of the clones does not appear; measured against another copy, unresolved V genes explain less than half of the discrepancy, and the remainder lacks a known reason. V and J calls and clone size are as listed in that table; D and trimming were resolved from the DNA. This sample is represented by some 240,000 clones; approximately 91% of them were singletons. The ten biggest clones cover around 1.7% of the sample.

The chain is assembled from TRBV5-4 and TRBJ2-2, with 8 junctional bases fitting TRBD2. Sequencing used PBMCs. The source of this sequence is a girl aged 2 to 9 in good health and CMV-seronegative. In nucleotides, the sequence is TGTGCCAGCAGCTTGGTGGCTAGCGGGACCGGGGAGCTGTTTTTT. Translation gives CASSLVASGTGELFF. With the portions outside the CDR3 filled from the reference TRBV5-4 and TRBJ2-2 genes, the complete variable region becomes ETGVTQSPTHLIKTRGQQVTLRCSSQSGHNTVSWYQQALGQGPQFIFQYYREEENGRGNFPPRFSGLQFPNYSSELNVNALELDDSALYLCASSLVASGTGELFFGEGSRLTVL.